These T cell receptor beta chains were read from a single sample in a study of T cells after somatic rescue of genetic block. Method: immunoSEQ multiplex PCR; TCRdb's copy keeps in-frame clones and lacks some. The sample holds tens of thousands of clones, roughly 90% seen once. Sample: peripheral blood mononuclear cells (PBMCs). The receptor set was obtained from a man aged 35-49 years. CDR3s include the opening cysteine and the closing phenylalanine or tryptophan.

V gene: TRBV5-4; J gene: TRBJ2-7; CDR3 protein: CASSGGTGEVNYEQYF
V gene: TRBV7-8; J gene: TRBJ2-7; CDR3 protein: CASSSPGPLYEQYF
V gene: TRBV6-5; J gene: TRBJ1-3; CDR3 protein: CASSQWTGVGNTIYF
V gene: TRBV11-3; J gene: TRBJ2-2; CDR3 protein: CASSRGDTGELFF
V gene: TRBV6-1; J gene: TRBJ1-4; CDR3 protein: CASERGRSNEKLFF
V gene: TRBV2; J gene: TRBJ1-2; CDR3 protein: CASSEAHGQGGYTF
V gene: TRBV19; J gene: TRBJ2-7; CDR3 protein: CASSSGTAYEQYF
V gene: TRBV9; J gene: TRBJ2-3; CDR3 protein: CASSALGSGDTQYF
V gene: TRBV5-4; J gene: TRBJ2-3; CDR3 protein: CASSAAGGEDTQYF
V gene: TRBV19; J gene: TRBJ2-7; CDR3 protein: CASSTRDTYEQYF
V gene: TRBV6-5; J gene: TRBJ1-5; CDR3 protein: CASRHDRGWNQPQHF
V gene: TRBV6-5; J gene: TRBJ2-1; CDR3 protein: CASSYSGNSYNEQFF
V gene: TRBV6-4; J gene: TRBJ1-2; CDR3 protein: CASSEVRGLGYGYTF
V gene: TRBV25-1; J gene: TRBJ2-5; CDR3 protein: CASSELGTGGETQYF
V gene: TRBV7-2; J gene: TRBJ1-2; CDR3 protein: CASSLVGPVQGYTF
V gene: TRBV5-1; J gene: TRBJ2-1; CDR3 protein: CASSSGGRVDNEQFF
V gene: TRBV5-1; J gene: TRBJ1-1; CDR3 protein: CASSTADSNTEAFF
V gene: TRBV18; J gene: TRBJ1-1; CDR3 protein: CASSPQLGDTEAFF
V gene: TRBV28; J gene: TRBJ2-5; CDR3 protein: CASSPYPTGLSETQYF
V gene: TRBV19; J gene: TRBJ2-7; CDR3 protein: CASSLTLGEQYF
V gene: TRBV19; J gene: TRBJ2-2; CDR3 protein: CASSIVDHGELFF
V gene: TRBV5-4; J gene: TRBJ1-1; CDR3 protein: CASSLGGAGTEAFF
V gene: TRBV19; J gene: TRBJ1-2; CDR3 protein: CASSMGQSGRYGYTF
V gene: TRBV18; J gene: TRBJ2-7; CDR3 protein: CASSPTLGLAGENEQYF
V gene: TRBV19; J gene: TRBJ2-2; CDR3 protein: CASFPNLGTGEIGTGELFF
V gene: TRBV19; J gene: TRBJ1-1; CDR3 protein: CASSMGWGDTEAFF
V gene: TRBV9; J gene: TRBJ2-2; CDR3 protein: CASSQSASGSDTGELFF
V gene: TRBV9; J gene: TRBJ1-5; CDR3 protein: CASSVEDASQPQHF
V gene: TRBV6-5; J gene: TRBJ2-2; CDR3 protein: CASSYGQGIGELFF
V gene: TRBV9; J gene: TRBJ2-2; CDR3 protein: CASSVVLASNTGELFF